The text below deals with one T cell receptor (beta chain). Its antigen is currently not known. Per-base quality was not reported, and no clone a single base away is much larger than it. V loses 2 bases, J loses 1 base, and the germline ends lie 5 bases apart. The CDR3 measures 13 amino acids from cysteine to phenylalanine. Only the CDR3 DNA stays, 39 bases, in frame from base 1. The germline V gene supplies CDR1 MNHEY and CDR2 SVGEGT. This specimen comes from a study of vaccination and CD4 T cells after COVID-19 (dated by TCRdb to between 2021 and 2024). About the investigation overall: Every convalescent patient had a positive nasal swab PCR test for SARS-CoV-2, with mild disease in eight to ten patients and severe disease in one. In the convalescent cohort there were six males and four females, among whom were two Hispanic individuals, seven Caucasians, two Asians and one multiracial person. Participants got two doses of the Pfizer-BioNTech BNT162b2 vaccine (n=8) or two doses of the Moderna mRNA-1273 vaccine (n=2). Post-COVID blood samples from convalescent patients were collected a median of approximately 100 days after diagnosis, with a range of roughly 35 to 170 days. Post-vaccine blood samples were obtained a median of around 74 days after the second vaccine dose, with a range of about 14 to 241 days. Culture stimuli were overlapping spike peptide pools from SARS-CoV-2 and from the common cold coronaviruses HCoV-NL63, HCoV-OC43 and HCoV-229E. Control cultures received a CEFX viral epitope pool as the positive control, an HIV-1 Nef peptide pool as the negative control, or no peptide. In under twelve COVID-19 convalescent patients and 4 infection-naive healthy vaccine recipients, researchers compared the spike-specific CD4+ TCR repertoire from before mRNA vaccination with the repertoire from after.

The library relied on PCR. At the Johns Hopkins FTIC core, DNA from the cultured CD4+ T cells underwent TCR sequencing with the Oncomine TCR Beta short-read assay. The QIAamp micro DNA kit was used to extract genomic DNA from the cultured CD4+ T cells. Oncomine TCR Beta libraries from cultured CD4+ T cells were pooled using unique dual indexes and sequenced on an Illumina iSeq 100. The published analysis was carried out like this. Non-productive sequences were removed, and CDR3s not starting with C, not ending with F or W, or shorter than 7 amino acids were discarded. Antigen-specific clonotypes were identified using the MANAFEST web application through comparison of peptide-stimulated wells with reference and other culture wells. For a clone to be called positive, the clone needed an FDR below 0.05, an odds ratio above 5, and a productive frequency above 0.1% in at least two of three replicate wells. A clonotype counted as cross-reactive if it showed significant expansion both in the SARS-CoV-2 spike wells and in at least one common cold coronavirus spike condition. Using R version 3.6.1, CDR3 homology was evaluated through Levenshtein distances (stringdist) along with unrooted phylogenetic trees (ape). TCRdb took the public reads, trimmed them with fastp at Q25, ran MiXCR for clone calling and kept in-frame beta chains. Rows are combined by CDR3 protein, so each entry shows the most common genes and DNA. TCRdb, not the original authors, processed these V and J calls. Here the sample has over 15,000 distinct CDR3 sequences; roughly 50% occur a single time. Clones ranked in the top ten supply roughly 10% of the sample.

What the research found in general, with its limitations: An increase in the median number of SARS-CoV-2-reactive clonotypes from 21 after infection to 38 after vaccination was observed, but the change was not found to be significant. Only a relatively small number of convalescent patients were included in the study, and early timepoints following natural infection were not analyzed. Of the vaccine-specific clones in convalescent patients, 304 of 307, or nearly all, reacted only to SARS-CoV-2 spike and did not cross-react with common cold coronaviruses. In convalescent patients, a median approximately 83% of post-vaccine SARS-CoV-2-reactive clones were detected only after vaccination, and vaccine-specific priming was suggested by this finding.

The treatment or condition label, as the study defines it: roughly nine-day PBMC culture with coronavirus spike peptide pools or control peptides (ViraFEST assay). The ViraFEST assay was used in the study, in which antigen-specific T cells were expanded with peptide pools and expanded clonotypes were subsequently identified by TCR sequencing. Positive SARS-CoV-2 PCR tests in the convalescent patients dated from March to December 2020, before Alpha, Beta and Delta variants emerged in the United States. PBMCs were cultured at about 2 million per well in IMDM supplemented with 5% human AB serum and about 10 IU/ml IL-2, with approximately 9.2 ug/ml peptide pools added. On days 3 and 7, half of the culture medium was replaced with fresh IL-2-containing medium. After nine to eleven days of culture, CD4+ T cells were isolated by negative selection with the EasySep CD4+ T cell isolation kit. PBMCs were separated from whole blood using Ficoll-Paque Plus gradient centrifugation and then either used fresh or cryopreserved at -140C. Each culture condition was generally run in triplicate wells.

This specimen was CD4+ T cells from blood, cultured in vitro, taken before SARS-CoV-2 vaccination. The sequence was collected from a human donor who had recovered from COVID-19. Here the chain combines TRBV6-2 or TRBV6-3 and TRBJ1-2, with TRBD1 as a weak D call on 5 bases. CDR3 reads: CASSYDSNYGYTF. The sequenced DNA: TGTGCCAGCAGTTACGACAGTAACTATGGCTACACCTTC.